By share of the sample, the clone carrying this TCR delta chain is hyperexpanded. Its antigen remains unknown. The sample carries other DNA sequences with the same CDR3. Gammadelta T cells were flow-sorted from PBMC into Vgamma9/Vdelta2+ and Vdelta2-negative populations for bulk analysis. This sample is drawn from a study of γδ T cells in repeated Plasmodium falciparum infection. Findings of the study overall: Repeated controlled infections reportedly drove waves of new clonotype selection in Vdelta2-negative, mostly Vdelta1+, gammadelta repertoires.

TCRdb made new clone calls on the multiplex PCR reads using CATT. The data contain around 50,000 delta-chain clones, 1.7% of them seen just once; the ten biggest clones take up 15%. From germline, CDR1 is GEAIGNYY and CDR2 EKD. V trimming: 3 bases; J trimming: 4 bases; junction bases outside the gene matches: 8. CDR3 length: 15 amino acids. This receptor was taken from a pool of human donors (malaria-infected and uninfected, not separated). The specimen sequenced was gamma-delta T cells from blood. The chain couples TRDV2 to TRDJ1, with 9 bases lining up with TRDD3. The CDR3 here is CACDPAGIRIDKLIF. CDR3 sequence (DNA): TGTGCCTGTGACCCCGCGGGGATACGGATCGATAAACTCATCTTT.